These 10 T cell receptor beta chains were sequenced from one sample in a study of cytomegalovirus exposure and HLA in healthy donors. Amplification used 60 Vbeta primers and 13 Jbeta primers. Only in-frame clones appear in the TCRdb table, and some are missing; sequencing was by immunoSEQ multiplex PCR. The sample consists of about 120,000 clones, approximately 80% of them appearing once. What was sequenced was PBMCs. The receptors come from a man between 25 and 39 years old in good health and CMV-seropositive.

This rearrangement joins TRBV9 to TRBJ2-1; D perhaps matches TRBD1 (6 bases). The CDR3 spans 15 residues. The ends were cut back, 3 bases at V and 0 bases at J, with 10 bases in the middle. CDR1 is SGDLS, CDR2 YYNGEE, per germline. The CDR3 nucleotides read TGTGCCAGCAGCGGGGGGCAGAGCTCCTACAATGAGCAGTTCTTC. It yields the protein CASSGGQSSYNEQFF.

J is TRBJ2-1 and V is TRBV6-6; 15 bases are a match to TRBD2. V trimming: 5 bases; J trimming: 7 bases; junction bases outside the gene matches: 6. The V gene's germline CDR1 is MNHNY and CDR2 SVGAGI (reference sequence). The CDR3 is made up of 16 amino acids. CDR3 region: CASSIYGTSGGNEQFF. CDR3 nucleotide sequence: TGTGCCAGCAGTATATACGGGACTAGCGGGGGGAATGAGCAGTTCTTC.

V gene TRBV27 combines with J gene TRBJ2-1, with D uncertain. Trimming shortened V by 2 bases and J by 1 base, and 12 bases separated the two germline ends. CDR1 and CDR2 from the germline V gene are MNHEY and SMNVEV (reference sequence). The CDR3 spans 16 residues. CDR3 region: CASSLSAITSYNEQFF. In nucleotides, the CDR3 is TGTGCCAGCAGTTTAAGTGCGATCACGTCCTACAATGAGCAGTTCTTC.

The rearrangement uses TRBV5-1 and TRBJ2-1, with a possible D match to TRBD2 (6 bases). Looked up from germline, CDR1 is SGHRS and CDR2 is YFSETQ. Trimming took 0 bases from V and 5 from J, leaving 15 bases between them. This CDR3 spans 16 amino acids. In DNA, the CDR3 is TGCGCCAGCAGCTTGGCCTCCCCGGGGGAAGACAATGAGCAGTTCTTC. Its protein product is CASSLASPGEDNEQFF.

The chain couples TRBV2 to TRBJ1-4, with D perhaps TRBD1 (6 bases). CDR3 size: 17 residues. Trimming removed 6 bases at V and 7 bases at J, with 24 bases between. Germline loops: CDR1 SNHLY, CDR2 FYNNEI. CDR3 sequence reads: CASSQGISGAPGEKLFF. CDR3 DNA sequence: TGTGCCAGCAGCCAGGGAATTTCAGGGGCGCCGGGTGAAAAACTGTTTTTT.

J is TRBJ1-2 and V is TRBV27; D is ambiguous. The CDR3 length is 15 residues. Per germline, CDR1 MNHEY and CDR2 SMNVEV (reference sequence). The ends were cut back, 6 bases at V and 2 bases at J, with 16 bases in the middle. The CDR3 spells CASRDSGWGNYGYTF. The CDR3 bases are TGTGCCAGCAGGGACTCGGGCTGGGGAAACTATGGCTACACCTTC.

V and J are TRBV10-3 and TRBJ2-3; D may be TRBD1 (6 bases). The germline CDR1 and CDR2 sequences are ENHRY and SYGVKD. V was pared by 3 bases and J by 2 bases, with 15 bases between. The CDR3 is 16 amino acids. CDR3 residues: CAISDVQGQHTDTQYF. In DNA, the CDR3 is TGTGCCATCAGTGATGTACAGGGACAACACACAGATACGCAGTATTTT.

V and J are TRBV29-1 and TRBJ2-3; D is possibly TRBD1 (6 bases). The CDR3 covers 13 residues. Germline V gives CDR1 SQVTM, CDR2 ANQGSEA. V was clipped by 6 bases and J by 0 bases, with 10 bases between them. Here the CDR3 DNA reads TGCAGCGTCGGGACACCGAGCACAGATACGCAGTATTTT. Translated, it gives CSVGTPSTDTQYF.

The chain carries TRBV5-1 and TRBJ1-4; TRBD1 aligns across 7 bases. Losses at the gene ends were 4 bases for V and 5 bases for J; bases not matched to a gene: 5. Germline lookup yields CDR1 SGHRS and CDR2 YFSETQ. CDR3 size: 14 residues. The chain's CDR3 is CASSRQGQNEKLFF. Written as DNA, the CDR3 is TGCGCCAGCAGCAGGCAGGGACAGAATGAAAAACTGTTTTTT.

The rearrangement links TRBV6-4 to TRBJ2-1; 7 nucleotides match TRBD1. The germline CDR1 and CDR2 sequences are MRHNA and SNTAGT. The CDR3 loop spans 18 amino acids. V was clipped by 1 base and J by 0 bases; unmatched bases: 9. CDR3 coding DNA: TGTGCCAGCAGTGACTTAGGCAGACAGGGAAGCTCCTACAATGAGCAGTTCTTC. Residues: CASSDLGRQGSSYNEQFF.